These 25 T cell receptor beta chains were sequenced from one sample in a study of blood T cell repertoires in COVID-19. Some clones are missing from TCRdb's copy, which holds only in-frame ones; the method was immunoSEQ multiplex PCR. Of approximately 240,000 clones in the sample, 70% to 90% are singletons; the top ten hold approximately 12%. The material sequenced was peripheral blood. The receptors stem from a woman aged 18-29 years who had recovered from COVID-19.

V and J are TRBV3-1 (or the pseudogene TRBV3-2) and TRBJ1-5; D might be TRBD1 (5 bases). Germline CDR1 is LGHDT and CDR2 is YNNKEL (reference sequence). The V gene lost 3 bases and the J gene lost 6 bases, with 12 bases spanning the gap. The CDR3 consists of 14 residues. CDR3 in amino acids: CASSHAGGSQPQHF. The CDR3 bases are TGTGCCAGCAGCCATGCTGGGGGGAGTCAGCCCCAGCATTTT.

The genes are TRBV5-8 and TRBJ2-7; D gene unclear. CDR1 is SGHTS, CDR2 YDEGEE, per germline. The V gene lost 4 bases and the J gene lost 6 bases, with 5 bases spanning the gap. The CDR3 is 10 amino acids. CDR3 DNA: TGTGCCAGCAGCACTCTCGAGCAGTACTTC. This gives the protein CASSTLEQYF.

CDR3 sequence reads: CASSAELAGGRDTQYF. DNA for the CDR3: TGTGCCAGCAGCGCTGAGTTAGCGGGGGGCAGGGATACGCAGTATTTT. The chain has TRBV9 and TRBJ2-3; TRBD2 aligns across 10 bases. With V trimmed by 3 bases and J by 6 bases, 10 bases remained unmatched. This CDR3 comprises 16 residues. The germline V gene encodes CDR1 SGDLS and CDR2 YYNGEE. The variable domain in full, with the rest retrieved from reference TRBV9 and TRBJ2-3, is DSGVTQTPKHLITATGQRVTLRCSPRSGDLSVYWYQQSLDQGLQFLIQYYNGEERAKGNILERFSAQQFPDLHSELNLSSLELGDSALYFCASSAELAGGRDTQYFGPGTRLTVL.

The chain couples TRBV6-1 to TRBJ1-1; no clear D. The V end was cut by 0 bases, the J end by 1 base, with 3 bases between. This CDR3 region has 13 residues. Germline V CDR1 and CDR2: MNHNS, SASEGT. The CDR3 sequence is CASSEARNTEAFF. CDR3 nucleotide sequence: TGTGCCAGCAGTGAAGCGAGGAACACTGAAGCTTTCTTT.

With respect to this clone: Germline and junction disagree at one end, which may indicate a read error. The V and J genes are TRBV20-1 and TRBJ2-2; D gene uncertain. CDR1 DFQATT and CDR2 SNEGSKA come from the germline V gene (reference sequence). CDR3 size: 11 residues. The DNA for the CDR3 is TGCAGTGCTAGAAACAGCGGGGAGCTGTTTTTT. Translation gives CSARNSGELFF.

The V and J genes are TRBV24-1 and TRBJ1-2, with D possibly being TRBD1 (5 bases). From germline, CDR1 is KGHDR and CDR2 SFDVKD. Trimming took off 7 bases at V and 2 bases at J, with 10 bases between the two ends. This CDR3 is 13 amino acids long. The CDR3 reads CATSLQENYGYTF. In DNA, the CDR3 is TGTGCCACCAGCTTACAGGAGAACTATGGCTACACCTTC.

The chain carries TRBV15 and TRBJ2-3, with TRBD1 matching 9 bases. Germline V gives CDR1 LNHNV, CDR2 YYDKDF (reference sequence). The CDR3 runs to 15 residues. Trimming took 5 bases from V and 0 from J; bases not matched to a gene: 3. The CDR3 protein is CATSEGTGSTDTQYF. In DNA form, the CDR3 reads TGTGCCACCAGCGAAGGGACAGGGAGCACAGATACGCAGTATTTT.

The V call is TRBV7-3, the J call TRBJ2-7, with 12 bases aligning to TRBD2. Germline CDR1 reads SGHTA; CDR2 reads FQGTGA. The V and J ends lost 4 bases and 0 bases, in that order; junction bases with no gene match: 1. This CDR3 has 15 amino acids. In DNA, the CDR3 is TGTGCCAGCAGCTCGGGACTAGCGGGCTCCTACGAGCAGTACTTC. Amino acid sequence: CASSSGLAGSYEQYF.

This clone was recorded once. The chain links TRBV29-1 to TRBJ2-1; 7 bases match TRBD1. CDR1 is SQVTM and CDR2 is ANQGSEA in the germline V gene. This CDR3 region has 15 residues. V trimming: 6 bases; J trimming: 3 bases; junction bases outside the gene matches: 11. The CDR3 is CSVGDSWTGYNEQFF. The CDR3 DNA follows: TGCAGCGTGGGGGACAGTTGGACCGGCTACAATGAGCAGTTCTTC.

The chain has TRBV5-1 and TRBJ2-3; TRBD2 matches at 13 bases. The V gene's germline CDR1 is SGHRS and CDR2 YFSETQ. V gave up 4 bases and J gave up 1 base; unmatched junction bases: 9. The CDR3 has 18 residues. Written as DNA, the CDR3 is TGCGCCAGCAGCCCCCCGGGACTAGCGGGAACCGGCACAGATACGCAGTATTTT. Its translation: CASSPPGLAGTGTDTQYF.

The chain recombines TRBV6-5 with TRBJ1-1; D is uncertain. This CDR3 comprises 15 residues. Per the germline V gene, CDR1 is MNHEY and CDR2 is SVGAGI. V dropped 0 bases and J dropped 1 base, with 9 bases sitting between them. The CDR3 protein is CASSYSIAQNTEAFF. In nucleotides, the CDR3 is TGTGCCAGCAGTTACTCGATTGCACAGAACACTGAAGCTTTCTTT.

V gene TRBV5-4 combines with J gene TRBJ2-7, with 14 bases identical to TRBD2. The V gene's germline CDR1 is SGHNT and CDR2 YYREEE (reference sequence). V shed 4 bases and J 5 bases; nucleotides not matched to a gene: 5. The CDR3 consists of 15 residues. CDR3 protein: CASSPGLAGGNEQYF. CDR3 nucleotide sequence: TGTGCCAGCAGCCCTGGACTAGCGGGAGGTAACGAGCAGTACTTC.

The chain uses TRBV7-6 and TRBJ1-3, with D tentatively TRBD1 (5 bases). CDR1 SGHVS and CDR2 FNYEAQ come from the germline V gene. The CDR3 totals 15 residues. Deletions cut 0 bases from V and 0 bases from J, with 6 bases between. The chain's CDR3 is CASSLAQGSGNTIYF. In nucleotides, the CDR3 is TGTGCCAGCAGCTTAGCCCAGGGCTCTGGAAACACCATATATTTT. The full variable domain, its missing parts supplied by reference TRBV7-6 and TRBJ1-3, is GAGVSQSPRYKVTKRGQDVALRCDPISGHVSLYWYRQALGQGPEFLTYFNYEAQQDKSGLPNDRFSAERPEGSISTLTIQRTEQRDSAMYRCASSLAQGSGNTIYFGEGSWLTVV.

This rearrangement joins TRBV5-8 to TRBJ1-1; D perhaps matches TRBD1 (6 bases). V lost 3 bases and J 0 bases, leaving 9 bases between the germline ends. Looked up from germline, CDR1 is SGHTS and CDR2 is YDEGEE. This CDR3 spans 14 amino acids. In nucleotides, the CDR3 is TGTGCCAGCAGCTGGCAGGGGATGAACACTGAAGCTTTCTTT. Its protein product is CASSWQGMNTEAFF. Full variable domain (outside the CDR3, taken from reference TRBV5-8 and TRBJ1-1): EAGVTQSPTHLIKTRGQQATLRCSPISGHTSVYWYQQALGLGLQFLLWYDEGEERNRGNFPPRFSGRQFPNYSSELNVNALELEDSALYLCASSWQGMNTEAFFGQGTRLTVV.

This clone was seen once. The rearrangement links TRBV9 to TRBJ2-3; 8 positions agree with TRBD2. The trim removed 0 bases at V and 4 bases at J, leaving 4 bases unmatched. This CDR3 spans 15 amino acids. The germline gives CDR1 SGDLS, CDR2 YYNGEE. CDR3: CASSVAGGPPDTQYF. The CDR3 DNA reads as TGTGCCAGCAGCGTAGCGGGAGGGCCCCCAGATACGCAGTATTTT.

Worth noting for this clone: An end of the junction does not agree with germline; a read error may underlie this. This sequence joins TRBV19 and TRBJ2-3; weak D call: TRBD1 (5 bases). Looked up from germline, CDR1 is LNHDA and CDR2 is SQIVND (reference sequence). This CDR3 has 15 residues. CDR3 region: CAREYRQSPTGTQYF. As DNA, the CDR3 is TGTGCCAGGGAGTACAGACAGTCCCCCACAGGTACGCAGTATTTT.

This clone was counted only a few times. V gene TRBV19 combines with J gene TRBJ1-6, with a tentative D call TRBD1 (5 bases). CDR1 is LNHDA and CDR2 is SQIVND in the germline V gene (reference sequence). V was trimmed by 3 bases and J by 7 bases, leaving 19 bases between them. This CDR3 has 17 residues. In DNA form, the CDR3 reads TGTGCCAGTAGTATCCACCCTCGCAGGGCAGGGAATTCACCCCTCCACTTT. Its protein product is CASSIHPRRAGNSPLHF.

The chain is built from TRBV20-1 and TRBJ2-1; no firm D call. Trimming took 3 bases from V and 3 from J, leaving 18 bases between them. The CDR3 covers 16 residues. The V gene's germline CDR1 is DFQATT and CDR2 SNEGSKA (reference sequence). In nucleotides, the CDR3 is TGCAGTGCTAGTTGGAGTCTTCTCACCGTCTACAATGAGCAGTTCTTC. Translating it yields CSASWSLLTVYNEQFF.

On this clone: Other DNA sequences within the sample encode an identical CDR3. This sequence joins TRBV9 and TRBJ2-7; TRBD2 aligns across 11 bases. V shed 0 bases and J 1 base; nucleotides not matched to a gene: 0. The CDR3 is 15 amino acids. Germline-derived CDR1 and CDR2 are SGDLS and YYNGEE. CDR3 bases: TGTGCCAGCAGCGTAGGACTAGCGGGATCCTACGAGCAGTACTTC. Its translation: CASSVGLAGSYEQYF.

V gene TRBV30 combines with J gene TRBJ1-2; 7 positions match TRBD1. J lost 5 bases, V lost 2 bases, and 8 bases had no gene match. CDR1 and CDR2 (germline): GTSNPN, SVGIG (reference sequence). The CDR3 consists of 14 residues. The CDR3, as DNA: TGTGCCTGGAGTTACATACAGGGGCGGTATGGCTACACCTTC. Translation: CAWSYIQGRYGYTF.

CDR3 bases: TGTGCCAGCAGAACATCAGGGTTGGATGGCTACACCTTC. This sequence encodes CASRTSGLDGYTF. This chain links TRBV12-3 or TRBV12-4 with TRBJ1-2; D might be TRBD1 (5 bases). This CDR3 contains 13 residues. Trimming stripped 6 bases from V and 6 bases from J, with 14 bases between.

V is TRBV5-6 and J is TRBJ2-2, with D perhaps matching TRBD1 (5 bases). The V gene's germline CDR1 is SGHDT and CDR2 YYEEEE. Trimming left V 10 bases short and J 4 bases short, with 11 bases between. The CDR3 consists of 12 residues. CDR3 amino acids: CAGASGTGELFF. The CDR3 bases are TGTGCCGGGGCCTCGGGCACCGGGGAGCTGTTTTTT.

CDR3 nucleotides: TGTGCCACCAGTGATATCGGCTATGGCTACACCTTC. Residues: CATSDIGYGYTF. V gene TRBV24-1 combines with J gene TRBJ1-2; D is unresolved. The germline gives CDR1 KGHDR, CDR2 SFDVKD. The CDR3 spans 12 residues. V dropped 3 bases and J dropped 4 bases, with 5 bases sitting between them.

The chain employs TRBV9 and TRBJ2-5; 7 positions match TRBD1. Unmatched junction bases numbered 4, after V lost 0 bases and J lost 2 bases. This CDR3 comprises 15 residues. The germline CDR1 and CDR2 sequences are SGDLS and YYNGEE. The CDR3: CASSVGGGSQETQYF. As DNA, the CDR3 is TGTGCCAGCAGCGTAGGAGGGGGCTCACAAGAGACCCAGTACTTC. Full variable domain (rest looked up from reference TRBV9 and TRBJ2-5): DSGVTQTPKHLITATGQRVTLRCSPRSGDLSVYWYQQSLDQGLQFLIQYYNGEERAKGNILERFSAQQFPDLHSELNLSSLELGDSALYFCASSVGGGSQETQYFGPGTRLLVL.

The gene calls are TRBV7-2 and TRBJ1-2; D might be TRBD1 (6 bases). The CDR3 covers 15 residues. The V end was cut by 1 base, the J end by 4 bases, with 13 bases between. CDR1 SGHTA and CDR2 FQGNSA come from the germline V gene. CDR3 amino acids: CASSLVTGGGYGYTF. DNA for the CDR3: TGTGCCAGCAGCTTAGTAACGGGGGGCGGCTATGGCTACACCTTC.